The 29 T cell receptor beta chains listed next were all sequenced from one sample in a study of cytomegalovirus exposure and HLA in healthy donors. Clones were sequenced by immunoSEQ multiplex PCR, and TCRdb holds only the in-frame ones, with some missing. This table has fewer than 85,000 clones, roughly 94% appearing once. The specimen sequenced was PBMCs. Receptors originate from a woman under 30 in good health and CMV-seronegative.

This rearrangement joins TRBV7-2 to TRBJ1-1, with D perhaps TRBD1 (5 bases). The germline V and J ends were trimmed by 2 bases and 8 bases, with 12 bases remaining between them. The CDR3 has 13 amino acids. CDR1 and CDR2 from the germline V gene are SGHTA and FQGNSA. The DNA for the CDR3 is TGTGCCAGCAGCTTATCGGGACTAAAGGAAGCTTTCTTT. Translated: CASSLSGLKEAFF.

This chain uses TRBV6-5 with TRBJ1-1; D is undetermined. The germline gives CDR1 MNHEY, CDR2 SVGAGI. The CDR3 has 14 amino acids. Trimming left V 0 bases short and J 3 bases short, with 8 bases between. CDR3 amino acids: CASSYSGGDTEAFF. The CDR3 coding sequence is TGTGCCAGCAGTTACTCTGGAGGTGACACTGAAGCTTTCTTT.

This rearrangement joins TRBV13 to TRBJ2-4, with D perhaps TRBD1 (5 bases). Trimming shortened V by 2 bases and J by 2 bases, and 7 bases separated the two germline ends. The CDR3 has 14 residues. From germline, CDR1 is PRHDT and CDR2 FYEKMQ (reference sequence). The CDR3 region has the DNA TGTGCCAGCAGCTTAAGGGGAACCAAAAACATTCAGTACTTC. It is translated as CASSLRGTKNIQYF.

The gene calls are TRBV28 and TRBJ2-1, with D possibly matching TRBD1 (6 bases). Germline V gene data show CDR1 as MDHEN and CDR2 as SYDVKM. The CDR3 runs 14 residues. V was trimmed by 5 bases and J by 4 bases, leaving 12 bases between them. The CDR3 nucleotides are TGTGCCAGCAGTGCAGGGGTCCCGTACAATGAGCAGTTCTTC. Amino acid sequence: CASSAGVPYNEQFF.

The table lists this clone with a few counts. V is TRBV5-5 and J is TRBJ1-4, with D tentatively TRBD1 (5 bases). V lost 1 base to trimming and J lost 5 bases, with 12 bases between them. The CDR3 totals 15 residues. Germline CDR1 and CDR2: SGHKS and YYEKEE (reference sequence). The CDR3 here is CASSLLGPSNEKLFF. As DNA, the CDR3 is TGTGCCAGCAGCTTGTTGGGGCCGTCGAATGAAAAACTGTTTTTT.

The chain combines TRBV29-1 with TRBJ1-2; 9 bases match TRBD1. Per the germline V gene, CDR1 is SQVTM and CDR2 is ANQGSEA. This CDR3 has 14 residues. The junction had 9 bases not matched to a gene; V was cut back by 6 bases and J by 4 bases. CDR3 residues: CSVSGQGFFYGYTF. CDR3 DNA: TGCAGCGTATCGGGACAGGGTTTTTTCTATGGCTACACCTTC. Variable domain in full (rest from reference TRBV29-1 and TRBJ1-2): SAVISQKPSRDICQRGTSLTIQCQVDSQVTMMFWYRQQPGQSLTLIATANQGSEATYESGFVIDKFPISRPNLTFSTLTVSNMSPEDSSIYLCSVSGQGFFYGYTFGSGTRLTVV.

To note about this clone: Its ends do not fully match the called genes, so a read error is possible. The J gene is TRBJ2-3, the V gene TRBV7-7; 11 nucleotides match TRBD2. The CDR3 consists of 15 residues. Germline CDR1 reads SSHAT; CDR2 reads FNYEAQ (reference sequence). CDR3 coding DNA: TGTGCTAGCAGCTTTAGCGGGGGGGCCAGGGATACGCAGTATTTT. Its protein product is CASSFSGGARDTQYF.

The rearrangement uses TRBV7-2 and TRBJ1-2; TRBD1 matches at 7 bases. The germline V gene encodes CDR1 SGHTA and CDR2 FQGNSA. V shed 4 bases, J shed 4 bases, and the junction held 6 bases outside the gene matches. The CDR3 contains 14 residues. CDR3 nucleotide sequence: TGTGCCAGCAGCTCATGGGACAGACCCTATGGCTACACCTTC. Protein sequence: CASSSWDRPYGYTF.

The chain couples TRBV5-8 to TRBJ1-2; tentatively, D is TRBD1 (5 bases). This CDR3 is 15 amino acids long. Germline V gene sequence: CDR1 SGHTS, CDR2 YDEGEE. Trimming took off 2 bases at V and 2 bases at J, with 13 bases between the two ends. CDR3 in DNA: TGTGCCAGCAGCTTACAGGTCCTCATAAACTATGGCTACACCTTC. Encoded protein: CASSLQVLINYGYTF.

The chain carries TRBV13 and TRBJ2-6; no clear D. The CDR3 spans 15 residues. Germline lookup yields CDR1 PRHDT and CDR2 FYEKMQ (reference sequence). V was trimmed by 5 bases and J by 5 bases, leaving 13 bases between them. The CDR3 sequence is CASSHWATRANVLTF. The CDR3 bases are TGTGCCAGCAGCCACTGGGCGACGCGGGCCAACGTCCTGACTTTC.

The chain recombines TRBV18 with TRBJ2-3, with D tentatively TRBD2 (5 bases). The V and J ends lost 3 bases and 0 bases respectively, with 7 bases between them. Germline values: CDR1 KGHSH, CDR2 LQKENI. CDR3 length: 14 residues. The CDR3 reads CASSPDYSTDTQYF. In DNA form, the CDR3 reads TGTGCCAGCTCACCTGACTACAGCACAGATACGCAGTATTTT.

The CDR3 reads CASSSRQGLNYGYTF. CDR3 sequence (DNA): TGTGCCAGTAGTTCAAGACAGGGACTGAACTATGGCTACACCTTC. The genes are TRBV19 and TRBJ1-2; 7 positions agree with TRBD1. J gave up 2 bases and V 5 bases, and 8 bases lay outside the gene matches. The length of the CDR3 is 15 residues. Germline V gene data show CDR1 as LNHDA and CDR2 as SQIVND (reference sequence).

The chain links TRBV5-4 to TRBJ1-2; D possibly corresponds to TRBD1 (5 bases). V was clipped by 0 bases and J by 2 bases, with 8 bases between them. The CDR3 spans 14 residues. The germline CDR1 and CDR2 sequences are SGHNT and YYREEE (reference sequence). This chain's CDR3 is CASSLGQLNYGYTF. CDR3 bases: TGTGCCAGCAGCTTGGGACAGCTCAACTATGGCTACACCTTC. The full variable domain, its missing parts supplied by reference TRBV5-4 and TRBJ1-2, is ETGVTQSPTHLIKTRGQQVTLRCSSQSGHNTVSWYQQALGQGPQFIFQYYREEENGRGNFPPRFSGLQFPNYSSELNVNALELDDSALYLCASSLGQLNYGYTFGSGTRLTVV.

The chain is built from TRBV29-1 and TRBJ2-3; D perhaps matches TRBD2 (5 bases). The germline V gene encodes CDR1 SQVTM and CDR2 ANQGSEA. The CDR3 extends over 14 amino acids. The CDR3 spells CVSDTDSSTDTQYF. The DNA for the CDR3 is TGCGTTAGCGATACCGATTCTAGCACAGATACGCAGTATTTT.

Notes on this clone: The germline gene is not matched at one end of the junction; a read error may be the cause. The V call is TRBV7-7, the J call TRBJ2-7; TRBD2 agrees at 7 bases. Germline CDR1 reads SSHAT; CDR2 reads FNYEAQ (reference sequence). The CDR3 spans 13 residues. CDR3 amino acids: CASSPGRGGEQYF. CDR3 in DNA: TGTGCTAGCAGCCCCGGCCGGGGAGGGGAGCAGTACTTC.

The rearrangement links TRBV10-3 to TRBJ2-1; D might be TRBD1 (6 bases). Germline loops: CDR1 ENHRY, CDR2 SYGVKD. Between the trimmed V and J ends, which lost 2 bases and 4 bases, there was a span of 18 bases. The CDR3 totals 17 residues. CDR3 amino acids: CAISEATGSWGYNEQFF. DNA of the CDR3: TGTGCCATCAGTGAGGCCACAGGGAGCTGGGGGTACAATGAGCAGTTCTTC.

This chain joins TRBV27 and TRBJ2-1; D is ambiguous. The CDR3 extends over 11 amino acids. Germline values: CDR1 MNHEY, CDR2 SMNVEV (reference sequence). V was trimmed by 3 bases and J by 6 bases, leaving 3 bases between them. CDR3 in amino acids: CASSFGNEQFF. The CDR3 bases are TGTGCCAGCAGTTTCGGCAATGAGCAGTTCTTC.

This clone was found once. CDR3 DNA sequence: TGTGCCAGCAGCTCCGGTTTTATAGGGGGTGGCAATCAGCCCCAGCATTTT. Its translation is CASSSGFIGGGNQPQHF. This chain connects TRBV5-6 to TRBJ1-5; maybe TRBD1 (6 bases). This CDR3 has 17 residues. V was pared by 3 bases and J by 2 bases, with 18 bases between. Germline V gene lookup returns CDR1 SGHDT and CDR2 YYEEEE.

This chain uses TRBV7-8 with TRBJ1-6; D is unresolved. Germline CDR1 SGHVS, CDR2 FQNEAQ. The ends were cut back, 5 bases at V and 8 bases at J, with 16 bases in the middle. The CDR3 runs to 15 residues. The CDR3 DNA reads TGTGCCAGCAGCCCAACAGAGTTTCTATATTCACCCCTCCACTTT. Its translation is CASSPTEFLYSPLHF.

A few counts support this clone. Written as DNA, the CDR3 is TGTGCCAGCGGGCGGGACAGATACACTGAAGCTTTCTTT. This encodes CASGRDRYTEAFF. J is TRBJ1-1 and V is TRBV2; 7 bases are a match to TRBD1. J was trimmed by 3 bases and V by 8 bases; bases with no gene match: 6. CDR1 is SNHLY, CDR2 FYNNEI, per germline. The CDR3 length is 13 residues.

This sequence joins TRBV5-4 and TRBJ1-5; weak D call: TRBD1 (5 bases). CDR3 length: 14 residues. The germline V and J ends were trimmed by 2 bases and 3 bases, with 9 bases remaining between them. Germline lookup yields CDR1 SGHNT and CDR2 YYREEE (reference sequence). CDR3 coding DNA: TGTGCCAGCAGCTTCGGGGGAGACAATCAGCCCCAGCATTTT. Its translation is CASSFGGDNQPQHF.

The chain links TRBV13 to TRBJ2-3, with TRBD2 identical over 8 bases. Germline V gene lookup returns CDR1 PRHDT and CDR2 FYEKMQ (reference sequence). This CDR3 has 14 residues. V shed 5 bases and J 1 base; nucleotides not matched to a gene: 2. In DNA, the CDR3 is TGTGCCAGCAGCGAGACTAGCGGCACAGATACGCAGTATTTT. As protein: CASSETSGTDTQYF.

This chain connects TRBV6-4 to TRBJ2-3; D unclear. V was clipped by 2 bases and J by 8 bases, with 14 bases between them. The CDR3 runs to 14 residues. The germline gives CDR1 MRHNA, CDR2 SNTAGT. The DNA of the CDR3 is TGTGCCAGCAGTGACGCCGAACATTCGGGTACGCAGTATTTT. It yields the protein CASSDAEHSGTQYF.

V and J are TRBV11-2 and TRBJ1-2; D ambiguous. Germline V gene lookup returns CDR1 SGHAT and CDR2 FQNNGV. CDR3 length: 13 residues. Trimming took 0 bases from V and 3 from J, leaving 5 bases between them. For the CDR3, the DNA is TGTGCCAGCAGCTTAGAGGACTACTATGGCTACACCTTC. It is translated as CASSLEDYYGYTF.

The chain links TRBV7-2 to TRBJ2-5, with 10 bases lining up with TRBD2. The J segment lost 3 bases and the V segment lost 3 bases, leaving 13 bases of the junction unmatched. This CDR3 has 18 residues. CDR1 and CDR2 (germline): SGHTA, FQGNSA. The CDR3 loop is CASSFTSGVAPLEETQYF. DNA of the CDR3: TGTGCCAGCAGCTTTACTAGCGGGGTGGCCCCCTTAGAAGAGACCCAGTACTTC.

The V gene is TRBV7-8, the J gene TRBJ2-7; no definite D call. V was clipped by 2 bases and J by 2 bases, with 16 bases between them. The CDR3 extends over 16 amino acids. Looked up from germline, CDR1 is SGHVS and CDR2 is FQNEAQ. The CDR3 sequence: CASSLFPRQRAYEQYF. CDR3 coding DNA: TGTGCCAGCAGCTTATTCCCGAGGCAGCGAGCCTACGAGCAGTACTTC.

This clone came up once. The CDR3 coding sequence is TGCAGCGTTATGGGCAGGGCTTCGACAGATACGCAGTATTTT. Translation gives CSVMGRASTDTQYF. The chain links TRBV29-1 to TRBJ2-3, with D tentatively TRBD1 (5 bases). Trimming removed 5 bases from V and 3 bases from J, with 15 bases in between. Germline V gives CDR1 SQVTM, CDR2 ANQGSEA. This CDR3 region has 14 residues.

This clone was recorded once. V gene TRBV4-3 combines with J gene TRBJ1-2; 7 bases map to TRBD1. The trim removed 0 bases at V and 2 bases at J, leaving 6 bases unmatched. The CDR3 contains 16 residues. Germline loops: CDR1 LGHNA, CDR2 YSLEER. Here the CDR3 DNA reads TGCGCCAGCAGCCAAGAGACGACAGGGATGAACTATGGCTACACCTTC. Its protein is CASSQETTGMNYGYTF.

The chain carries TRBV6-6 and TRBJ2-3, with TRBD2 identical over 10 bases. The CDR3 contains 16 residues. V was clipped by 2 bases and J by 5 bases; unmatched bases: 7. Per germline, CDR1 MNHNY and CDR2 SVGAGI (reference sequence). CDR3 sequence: CASSYRASGRRDTQYF. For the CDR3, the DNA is TGTGCCAGCAGTTACAGGGCTAGCGGGAGACGAGATACGCAGTATTTT.